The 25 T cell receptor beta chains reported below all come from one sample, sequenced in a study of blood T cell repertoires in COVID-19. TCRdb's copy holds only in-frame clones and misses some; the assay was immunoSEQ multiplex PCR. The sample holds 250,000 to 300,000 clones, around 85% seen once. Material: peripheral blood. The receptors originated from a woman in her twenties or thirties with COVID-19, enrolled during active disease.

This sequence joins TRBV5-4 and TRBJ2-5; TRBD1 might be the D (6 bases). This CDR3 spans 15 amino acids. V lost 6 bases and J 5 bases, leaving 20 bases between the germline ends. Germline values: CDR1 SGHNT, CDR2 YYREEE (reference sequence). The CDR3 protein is CASTTGTGYVETQYF. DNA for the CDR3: TGTGCCAGCACCACGGGAACAGGGTATGTGGAGACCCAGTACTTC.

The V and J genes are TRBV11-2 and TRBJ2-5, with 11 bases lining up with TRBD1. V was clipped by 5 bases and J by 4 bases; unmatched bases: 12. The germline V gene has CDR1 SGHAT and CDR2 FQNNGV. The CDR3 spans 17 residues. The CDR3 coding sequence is TGTGCCAGCAGCCGCGGGACAGGGGGATCATTGCGAGAGACCCAGTACTTC. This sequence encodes CASSRGTGGSLRETQYF. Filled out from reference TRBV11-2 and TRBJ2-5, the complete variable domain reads EAGVAQSPRYKIIEKRQSVAFWCNPISGHATLYWYQQILGQGPKLLIQFQNNGVVDDSQLPKDRFSAERLKGVDSTLKIQPAKLEDSAVYLCASSRGTGGSLRETQYFGPGTRLLVL.

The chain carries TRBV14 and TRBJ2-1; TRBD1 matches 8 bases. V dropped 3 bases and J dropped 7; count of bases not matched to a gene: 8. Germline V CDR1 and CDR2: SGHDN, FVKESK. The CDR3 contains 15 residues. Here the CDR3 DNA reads TGTGCCAGCAGCCAGTGGGGCAGGGGGCGAAATGAGCAGTTCTTC. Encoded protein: CASSQWGRGRNEQFF.

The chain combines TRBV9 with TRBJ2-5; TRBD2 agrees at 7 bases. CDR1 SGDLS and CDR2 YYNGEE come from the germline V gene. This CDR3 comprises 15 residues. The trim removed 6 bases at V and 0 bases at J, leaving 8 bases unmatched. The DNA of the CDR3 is TGTGCCAGCACCCCCTGGGAGGGGTACCAAGAGACCCAGTACTTC. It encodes CASTPWEGYQETQYF.

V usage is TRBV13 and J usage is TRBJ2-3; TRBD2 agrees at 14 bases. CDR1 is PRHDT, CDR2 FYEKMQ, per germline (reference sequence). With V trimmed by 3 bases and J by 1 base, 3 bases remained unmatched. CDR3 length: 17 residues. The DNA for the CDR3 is TGTGCCAGCAGCTTTCGGACTAGCGGGGGGCGCACAGATACGCAGTATTTT. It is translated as CASSFRTSGGRTDTQYF.

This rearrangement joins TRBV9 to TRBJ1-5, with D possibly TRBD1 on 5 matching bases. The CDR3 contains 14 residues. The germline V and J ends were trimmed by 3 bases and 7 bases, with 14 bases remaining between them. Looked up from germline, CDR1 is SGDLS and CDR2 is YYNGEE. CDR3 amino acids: CASSAHSGVQPQHF. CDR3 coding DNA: TGTGCCAGCAGCGCCCACTCGGGGGTACAGCCCCAGCATTTT.

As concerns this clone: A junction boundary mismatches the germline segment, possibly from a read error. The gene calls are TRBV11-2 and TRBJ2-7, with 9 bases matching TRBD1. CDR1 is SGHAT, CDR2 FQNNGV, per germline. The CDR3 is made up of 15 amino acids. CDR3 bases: TGTGCCAGCAGCCTAGAGGGGACAGGGCCCTACGAGCAGTACTTC. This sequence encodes CASSLEGTGPYEQYF.

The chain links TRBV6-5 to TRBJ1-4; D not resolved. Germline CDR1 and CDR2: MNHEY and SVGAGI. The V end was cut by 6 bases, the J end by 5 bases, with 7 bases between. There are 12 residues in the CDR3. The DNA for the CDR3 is TGTGCCAGCAGCCCGCGCAATGAAAAACTGTTTTTT. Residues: CASSPRNEKLFF.

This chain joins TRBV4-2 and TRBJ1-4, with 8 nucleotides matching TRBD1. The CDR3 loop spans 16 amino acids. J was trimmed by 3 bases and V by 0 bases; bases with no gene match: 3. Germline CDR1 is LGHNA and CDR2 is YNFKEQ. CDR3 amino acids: CASSQEAQGANEKLFF. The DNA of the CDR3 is TGTGCCAGCAGCCAAGAGGCACAGGGGGCTAATGAAAAACTGTTTTTT.

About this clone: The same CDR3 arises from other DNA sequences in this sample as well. The CDR3 nucleotides read TGTGCCAGCAGTTACTTGCAGGGGACCTACGAGCAGTACTTC. Protein product: CASSYLQGTYEQYF. The chain employs TRBV6-6 and TRBJ2-7, with a weak D call TRBD1 (6 bases). This CDR3 is 14 amino acids long. The V and J ends lost 1 base and 2 bases respectively, with 9 bases between them. The V gene's germline CDR1 is MNHNY and CDR2 SVGAGI (reference sequence).

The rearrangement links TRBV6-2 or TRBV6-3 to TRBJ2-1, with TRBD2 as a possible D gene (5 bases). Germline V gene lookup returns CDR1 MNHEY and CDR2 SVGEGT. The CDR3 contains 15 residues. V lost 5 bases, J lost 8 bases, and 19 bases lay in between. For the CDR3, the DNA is TGTGCCAGCAGTCCCCCGCGAGGGCGCGGGTATGAGCAGTTCTTC. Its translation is CASSPPRGRGYEQFF.

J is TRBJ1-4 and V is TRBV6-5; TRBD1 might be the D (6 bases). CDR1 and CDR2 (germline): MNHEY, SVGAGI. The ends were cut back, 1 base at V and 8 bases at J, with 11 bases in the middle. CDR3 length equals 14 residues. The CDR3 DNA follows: TGTGCCAGCAGTTACTACCTTGGGGGCGAAAAACTGTTTTTT. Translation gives CASSYYLGGEKLFF.

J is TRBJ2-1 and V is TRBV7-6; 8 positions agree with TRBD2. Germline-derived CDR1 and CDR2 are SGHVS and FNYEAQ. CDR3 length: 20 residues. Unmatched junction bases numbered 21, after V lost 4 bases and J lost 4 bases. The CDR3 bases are TGTGCCAGCAGCTCCCCTAAGTTTCCGGGGGGGGCAGGGGTATACAATGAGCAGTTCTTC. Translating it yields CASSSPKFPGGAGVYNEQFF.

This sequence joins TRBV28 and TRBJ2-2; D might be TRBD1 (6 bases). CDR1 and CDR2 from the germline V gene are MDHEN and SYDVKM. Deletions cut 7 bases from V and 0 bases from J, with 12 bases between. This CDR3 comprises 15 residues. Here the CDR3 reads CASTRQETNTGELFF. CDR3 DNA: TGTGCCAGCACCCGACAGGAAACGAACACCGGGGAGCTGTTTTTT.

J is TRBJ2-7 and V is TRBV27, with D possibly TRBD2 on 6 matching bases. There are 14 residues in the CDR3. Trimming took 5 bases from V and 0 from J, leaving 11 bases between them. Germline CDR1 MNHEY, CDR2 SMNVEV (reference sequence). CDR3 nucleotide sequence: TGTGCCAGCAGTCGGCGGGGCCGCTCCTACGAGCAGTACTTC. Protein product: CASSRRGRSYEQYF.

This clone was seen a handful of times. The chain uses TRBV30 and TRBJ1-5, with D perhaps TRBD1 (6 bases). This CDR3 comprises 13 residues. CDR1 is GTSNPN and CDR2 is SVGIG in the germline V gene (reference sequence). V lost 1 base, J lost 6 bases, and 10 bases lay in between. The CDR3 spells CAWSDQGSQPQHF. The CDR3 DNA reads TGTGCCTGGAGTGACCAGGGGAGTCAGCCCCAGCATTTT.

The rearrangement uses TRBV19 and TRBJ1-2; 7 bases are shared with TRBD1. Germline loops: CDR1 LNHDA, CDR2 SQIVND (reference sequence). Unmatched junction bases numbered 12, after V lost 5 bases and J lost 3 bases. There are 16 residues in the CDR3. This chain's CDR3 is CASSHTNRQGDYGYTF. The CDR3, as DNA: TGTGCCAGTAGTCACACCAATAGACAGGGAGACTATGGCTACACCTTC.

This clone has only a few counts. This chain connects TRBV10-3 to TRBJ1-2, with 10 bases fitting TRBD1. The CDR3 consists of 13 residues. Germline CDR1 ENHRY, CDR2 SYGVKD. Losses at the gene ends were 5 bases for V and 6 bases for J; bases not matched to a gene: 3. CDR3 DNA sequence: TGTGCCATCAGTACCGGGACAGGGGATGGCTACACCTTC. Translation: CAISTGTGDGYTF.

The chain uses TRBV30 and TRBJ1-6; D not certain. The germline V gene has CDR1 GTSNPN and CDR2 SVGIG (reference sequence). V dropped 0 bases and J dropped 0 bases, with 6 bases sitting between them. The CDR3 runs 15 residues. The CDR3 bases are TGTGCCTGGAGTGTTAAGCGCTCCTATAATTCACCCCTCCACTTT. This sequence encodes CAWSVKRSYNSPLHF.

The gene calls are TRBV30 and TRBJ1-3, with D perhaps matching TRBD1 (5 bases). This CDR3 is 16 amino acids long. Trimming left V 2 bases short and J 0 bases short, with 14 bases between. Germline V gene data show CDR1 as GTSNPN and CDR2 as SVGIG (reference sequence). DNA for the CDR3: TGTGCCTGGAGTACAGACAGCCTCTCCTCTGGAAACACCATATATTTT. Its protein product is CAWSTDSLSSGNTIYF.

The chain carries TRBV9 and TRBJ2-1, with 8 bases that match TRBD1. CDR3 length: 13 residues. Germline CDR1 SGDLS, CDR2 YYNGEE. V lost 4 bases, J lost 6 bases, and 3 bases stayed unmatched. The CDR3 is CASSKTGGNEQFF. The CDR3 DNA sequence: TGTGCCAGCAGCAAAACAGGGGGCAATGAGCAGTTCTTC.

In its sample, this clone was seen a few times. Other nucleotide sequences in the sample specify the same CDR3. In DNA, the CDR3 is TGTGCCAGCAGTCTAAGACAGGGCAATCAGCCCCAGCATTTT. Its translation: CASSLRQGNQPQHF. The chain recombines TRBV27 with TRBJ1-5; the D gene is possibly TRBD1 (6 bases). There are 14 residues in the CDR3. V lost 5 bases, J lost 2 bases, and 10 bases lay in between. The V gene's germline CDR1 is MNHEY and CDR2 SMNVEV (reference sequence).

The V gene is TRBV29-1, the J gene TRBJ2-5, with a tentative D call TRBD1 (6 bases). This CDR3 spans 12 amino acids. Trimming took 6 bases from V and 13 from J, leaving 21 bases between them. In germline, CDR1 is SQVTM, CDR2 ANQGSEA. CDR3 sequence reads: CSVHRPTGHPYF. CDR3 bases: TGCAGCGTCCACAGACCGACAGGCCATCCGTACTTC. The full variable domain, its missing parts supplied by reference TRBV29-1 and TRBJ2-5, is SAVISQKPSRDICQRGTSLTIQCQVDSQVTMMFWYRQQPGQSLTLIATANQGSEATYESGFVIDKFPISRPNLTFSTLTVSNMSPEDSSIYLCSVHRPTGHPYFGPGTRLLVL.

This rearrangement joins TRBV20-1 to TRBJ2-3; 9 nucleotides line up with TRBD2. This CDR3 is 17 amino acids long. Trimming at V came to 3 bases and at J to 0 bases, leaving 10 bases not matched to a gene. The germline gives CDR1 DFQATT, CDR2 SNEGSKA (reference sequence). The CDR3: CSASFSGGISSTDTQYF. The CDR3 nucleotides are TGCAGTGCTAGTTTTAGCGGGGGAATAAGTAGCACAGATACGCAGTATTTT.

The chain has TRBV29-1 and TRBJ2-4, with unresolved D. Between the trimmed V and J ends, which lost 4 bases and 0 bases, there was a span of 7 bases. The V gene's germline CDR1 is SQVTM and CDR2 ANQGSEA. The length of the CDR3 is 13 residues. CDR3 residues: CSVGGLAKNIQYF. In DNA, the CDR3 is TGCAGCGTTGGAGGTTTAGCCAAAAACATTCAGTACTTC.